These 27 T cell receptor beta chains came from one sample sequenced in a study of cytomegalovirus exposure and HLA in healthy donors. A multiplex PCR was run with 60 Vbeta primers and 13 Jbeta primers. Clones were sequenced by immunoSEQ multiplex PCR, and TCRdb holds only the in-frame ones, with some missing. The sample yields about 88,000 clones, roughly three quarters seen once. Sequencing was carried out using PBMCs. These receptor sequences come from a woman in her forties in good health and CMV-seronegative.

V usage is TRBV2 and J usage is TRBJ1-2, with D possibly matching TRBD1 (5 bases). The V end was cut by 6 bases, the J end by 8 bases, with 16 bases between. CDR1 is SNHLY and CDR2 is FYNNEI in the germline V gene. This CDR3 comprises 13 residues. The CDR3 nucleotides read TGTGCCAGCAGGGGGGACTCCAGAACGGGCTACACCTTC. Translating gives CASRGDSRTGYTF.

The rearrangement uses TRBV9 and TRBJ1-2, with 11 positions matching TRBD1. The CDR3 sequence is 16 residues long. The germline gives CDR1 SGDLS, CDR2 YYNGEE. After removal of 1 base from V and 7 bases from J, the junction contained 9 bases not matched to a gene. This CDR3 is CASSVRGDRGIGGYTF. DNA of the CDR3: TGTGCCAGCAGCGTAAGGGGGGACAGGGGGATTGGTGGCTACACCTTC. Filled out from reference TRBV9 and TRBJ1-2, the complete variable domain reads DSGVTQTPKHLITATGQRVTLRCSPRSGDLSVYWYQQSLDQGLQFLIQYYNGEERAKGNILERFSAQQFPDLHSELNLSSLELGDSALYFCASSVRGDRGIGGYTFGSGTRLTVV.

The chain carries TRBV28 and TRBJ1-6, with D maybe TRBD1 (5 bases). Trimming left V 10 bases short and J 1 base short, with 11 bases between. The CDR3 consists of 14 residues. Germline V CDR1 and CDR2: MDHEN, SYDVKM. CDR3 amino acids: CATGRGSYNSPLHF. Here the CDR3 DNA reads TGTGCCACTGGGCGGGGGTCCTATAATTCACCCCTCCACTTT.

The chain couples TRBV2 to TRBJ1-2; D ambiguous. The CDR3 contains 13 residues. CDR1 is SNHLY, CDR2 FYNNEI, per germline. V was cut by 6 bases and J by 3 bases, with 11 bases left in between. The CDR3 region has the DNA TGTGCCAGCAGAGTGGGGAGAGACTATGGCTACACCTTC. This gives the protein CASRVGRDYGYTF.

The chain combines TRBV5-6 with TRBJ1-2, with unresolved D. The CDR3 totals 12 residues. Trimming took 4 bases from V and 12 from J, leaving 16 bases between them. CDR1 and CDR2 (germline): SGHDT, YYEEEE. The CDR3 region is CASSRSQAEDTF. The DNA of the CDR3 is TGTGCCAGCAGCCGGTCGCAGGCGGAGGACACCTTC.

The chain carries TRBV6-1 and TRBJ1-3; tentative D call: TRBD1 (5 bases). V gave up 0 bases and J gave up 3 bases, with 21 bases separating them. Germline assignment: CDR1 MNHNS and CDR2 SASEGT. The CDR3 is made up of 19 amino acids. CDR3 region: CASSEALPAGRLDGNTIYF. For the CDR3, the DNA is TGTGCCAGCAGTGAAGCGCTTCCGGCAGGGAGGCTCGATGGAAACACCATATATTTT.

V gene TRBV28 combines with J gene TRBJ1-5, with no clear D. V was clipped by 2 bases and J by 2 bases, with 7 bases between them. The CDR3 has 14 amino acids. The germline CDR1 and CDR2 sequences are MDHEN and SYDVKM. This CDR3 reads CASSLNFGNQPQHF. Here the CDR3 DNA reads TGTGCCAGCAGTTTAAATTTCGGCAATCAGCCCCAGCATTTT. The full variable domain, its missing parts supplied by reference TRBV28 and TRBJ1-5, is DVKVTQSSRYLVKRTGEKVFLECVQDMDHENMFWYRQDPGLGLRLIYFSYDVKMKEKGDIPEGYSVSREKKERFSLILESASTNQTSMYLCASSLNFGNQPQHFGDGTRLSIL.

The CDR3 is CASSLRQGSSTF. As DNA, the CDR3 is TGTGCCAGCAGCCTTAGACAGGGAAGTTCCACCTTC. The chain joins TRBV5-5 to TRBJ1-2; 7 nucleotides align to TRBD1. The junction had 10 bases not matched to a gene; V was cut back by 4 bases and J by 13 bases. Per the germline V gene, CDR1 is SGHKS and CDR2 is YYEKEE (reference sequence). The CDR3 sequence is 12 residues long.

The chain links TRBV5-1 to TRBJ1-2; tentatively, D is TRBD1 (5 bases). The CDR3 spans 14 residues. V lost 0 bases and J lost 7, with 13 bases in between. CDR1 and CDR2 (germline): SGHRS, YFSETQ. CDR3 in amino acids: CASSLAAEGVGYTF. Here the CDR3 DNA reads TGCGCCAGCAGCTTGGCAGCAGAAGGGGTTGGCTACACCTTC.

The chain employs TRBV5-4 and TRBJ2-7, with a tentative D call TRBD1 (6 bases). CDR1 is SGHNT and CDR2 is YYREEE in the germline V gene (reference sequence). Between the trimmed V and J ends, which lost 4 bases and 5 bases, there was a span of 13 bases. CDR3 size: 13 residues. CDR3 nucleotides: TGTGCCAGCAGCGAGTCAGGGGCCCACGAGCAGTACTTC. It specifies CASSESGAHEQYF.

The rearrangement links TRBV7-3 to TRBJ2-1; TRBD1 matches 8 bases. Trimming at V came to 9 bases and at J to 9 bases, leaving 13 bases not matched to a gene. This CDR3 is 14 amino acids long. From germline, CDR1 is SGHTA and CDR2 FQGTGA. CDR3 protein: CASRATGVSGEQFF. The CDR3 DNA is TGTGCCAGTAGAGCGACAGGGGTGAGCGGTGAGCAGTTCTTC.

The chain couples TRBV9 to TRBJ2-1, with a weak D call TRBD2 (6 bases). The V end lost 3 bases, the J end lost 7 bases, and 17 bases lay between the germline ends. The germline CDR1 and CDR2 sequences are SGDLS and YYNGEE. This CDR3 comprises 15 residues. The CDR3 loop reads CASSARGLTGNEQFF. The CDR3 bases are TGTGCCAGCAGCGCGAGAGGACTAACGGGGAATGAGCAGTTCTTC. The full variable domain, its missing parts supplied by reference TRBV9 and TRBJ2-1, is DSGVTQTPKHLITATGQRVTLRCSPRSGDLSVYWYQQSLDQGLQFLIQYYNGEERAKGNILERFSAQQFPDLHSELNLSSLELGDSALYFCASSARGLTGNEQFFGPGTRLTVL.

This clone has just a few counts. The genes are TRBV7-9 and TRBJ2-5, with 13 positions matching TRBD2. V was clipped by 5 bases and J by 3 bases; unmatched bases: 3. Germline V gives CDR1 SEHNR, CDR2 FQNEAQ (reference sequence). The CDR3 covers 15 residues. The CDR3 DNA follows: TGTGCCAGCAGCACGACTAGCGGGGGGAAAGAGACCCAGTACTTC. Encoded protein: CASSTTSGGKETQYF.

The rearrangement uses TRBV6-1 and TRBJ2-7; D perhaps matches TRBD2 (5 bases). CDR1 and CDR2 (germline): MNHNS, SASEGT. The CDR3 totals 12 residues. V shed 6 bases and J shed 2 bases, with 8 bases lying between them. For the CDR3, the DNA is TGTGCCAGCAGCGAGGGCGCCTACGAGCAGTACTTC. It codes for CASSEGAYEQYF.

The DNA for the CDR3 is TGTGCCAGCAGCCAAGATTCGGCAGGGCGGAACTATGGCTACACCTTC. Protein: CASSQDSAGRNYGYTF. The chain joins TRBV4-2 to TRBJ1-2; TRBD1 is a possible D gene (5 bases). Germline CDR1 reads LGHNA; CDR2 reads YNFKEQ. V lost 0 bases to trimming and J lost 2 bases, with 13 bases between them. The CDR3 sequence is 16 residues long.

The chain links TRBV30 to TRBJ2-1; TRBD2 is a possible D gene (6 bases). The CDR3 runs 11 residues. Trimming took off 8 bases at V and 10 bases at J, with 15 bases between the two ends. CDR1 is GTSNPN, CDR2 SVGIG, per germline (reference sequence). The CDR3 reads CARSTSREQFF. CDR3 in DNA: TGTGCCCGAAGTACTAGCAGGGAGCAGTTCTTC.

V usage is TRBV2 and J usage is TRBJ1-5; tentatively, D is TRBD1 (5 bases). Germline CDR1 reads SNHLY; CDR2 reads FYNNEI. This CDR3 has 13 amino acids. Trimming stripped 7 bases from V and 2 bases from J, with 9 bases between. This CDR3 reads CASTGGGNQPQHF. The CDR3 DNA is TGTGCCAGCACCGGGGGGGGCAATCAGCCCCAGCATTTT. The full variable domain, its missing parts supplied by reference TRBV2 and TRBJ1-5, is EPEVTQTPSHQVTQMGQEVILRCVPISNHLYFYWYRQILGQKVEFLVSFYNNEISEKSEIFDDQFSVERPDGSNFTLKIRSTKLEDSAMYFCASTGGGNQPQHFGDGTRLSIL.

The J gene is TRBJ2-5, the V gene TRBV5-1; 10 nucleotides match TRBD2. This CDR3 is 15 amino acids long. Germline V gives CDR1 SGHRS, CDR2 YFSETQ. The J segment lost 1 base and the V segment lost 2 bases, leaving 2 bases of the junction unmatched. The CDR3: CASSLGLAVQETQYF. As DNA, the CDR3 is TGCGCCAGCAGCTTAGGACTAGCGGTCCAAGAGACCCAGTACTTC.

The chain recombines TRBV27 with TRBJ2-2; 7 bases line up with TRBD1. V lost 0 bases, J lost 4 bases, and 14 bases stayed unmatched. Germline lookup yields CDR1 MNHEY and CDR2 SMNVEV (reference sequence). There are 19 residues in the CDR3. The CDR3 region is CASSLSRDSRAGRTGELFF. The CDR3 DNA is TGTGCCAGCAGTTTATCGAGGGACAGTCGAGCAGGGCGCACCGGGGAGCTGTTTTTT.

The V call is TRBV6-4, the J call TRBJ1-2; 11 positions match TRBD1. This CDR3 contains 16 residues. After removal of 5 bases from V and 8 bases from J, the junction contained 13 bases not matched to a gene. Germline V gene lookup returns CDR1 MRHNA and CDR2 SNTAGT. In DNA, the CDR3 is TGTGCCAGCAGTAACCTCCCCGGACAGGGGGCGCAGGGCTACACCTTC. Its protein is CASSNLPGQGAQGYTF.

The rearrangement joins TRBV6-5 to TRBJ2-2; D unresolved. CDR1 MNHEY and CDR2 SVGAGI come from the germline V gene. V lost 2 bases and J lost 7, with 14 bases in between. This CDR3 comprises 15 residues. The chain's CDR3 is CASSYRSSVHGELFF. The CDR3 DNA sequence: TGTGCCAGCAGTTACCGGAGCTCGGTCCACGGGGAGCTGTTTTTT.

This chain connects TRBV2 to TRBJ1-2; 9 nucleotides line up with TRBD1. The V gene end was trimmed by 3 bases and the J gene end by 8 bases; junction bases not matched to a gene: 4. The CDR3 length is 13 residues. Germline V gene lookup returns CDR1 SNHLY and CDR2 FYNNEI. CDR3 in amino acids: CASSETGGGGYTF. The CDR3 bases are TGTGCCAGCAGTGAGACAGGGGGAGGAGGCTACACCTTC.

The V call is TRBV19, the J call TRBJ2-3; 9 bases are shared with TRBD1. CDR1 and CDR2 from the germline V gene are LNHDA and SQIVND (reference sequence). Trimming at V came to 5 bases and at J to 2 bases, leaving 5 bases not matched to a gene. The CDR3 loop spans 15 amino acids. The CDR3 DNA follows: TGTGCCAGTAGTGCCGGGACAGGGCCCACAGATACGCAGTATTTT. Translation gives CASSAGTGPTDTQYF.

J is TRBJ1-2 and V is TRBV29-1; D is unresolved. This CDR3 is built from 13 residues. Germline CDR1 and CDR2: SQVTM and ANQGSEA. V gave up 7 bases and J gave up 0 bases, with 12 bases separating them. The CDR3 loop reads CSAVELANYGYTF. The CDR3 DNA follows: TGCAGCGCCGTTGAATTAGCTAACTATGGCTACACCTTC.

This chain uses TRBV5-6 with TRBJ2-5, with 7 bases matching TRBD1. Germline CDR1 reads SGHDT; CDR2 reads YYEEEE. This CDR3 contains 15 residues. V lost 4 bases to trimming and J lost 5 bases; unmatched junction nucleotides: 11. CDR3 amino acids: CASSPQSGGGETQYF. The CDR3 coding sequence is TGTGCCAGCAGCCCGCAATCAGGGGGTGGGGAGACCCAGTACTTC.

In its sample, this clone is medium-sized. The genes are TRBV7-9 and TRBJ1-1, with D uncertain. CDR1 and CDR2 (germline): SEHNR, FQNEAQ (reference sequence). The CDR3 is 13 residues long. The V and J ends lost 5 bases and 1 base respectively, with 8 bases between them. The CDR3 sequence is CASSPEPNTEAFF. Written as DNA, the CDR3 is TGTGCCAGCAGCCCAGAACCGAACACTGAAGCTTTCTTT. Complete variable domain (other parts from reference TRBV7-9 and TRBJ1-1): DTGVSQNPRHKITKRGQNVTFRCDPISEHNRLYWYRQTLGQGPEFLTYFQNEAQLEKSRLLSDRFSAERPKGSFSTLEIQRTEQGDSAMYLCASSPEPNTEAFFGQGTRLTVV.

The CDR3 loop is CASSFAGANTEAFF. The CDR3 nucleotides are TGTGCCAGCAGTTTTGCGGGAGCGAACACTGAAGCTTTCTTT. This rearrangement joins TRBV27 to TRBJ1-1, with D uncertain. Germline V lookup: CDR1 MNHEY, CDR2 SMNVEV (reference sequence). The length of the CDR3 is 14 residues. Trimming removed 3 bases at V and 1 base at J, with 9 bases between.